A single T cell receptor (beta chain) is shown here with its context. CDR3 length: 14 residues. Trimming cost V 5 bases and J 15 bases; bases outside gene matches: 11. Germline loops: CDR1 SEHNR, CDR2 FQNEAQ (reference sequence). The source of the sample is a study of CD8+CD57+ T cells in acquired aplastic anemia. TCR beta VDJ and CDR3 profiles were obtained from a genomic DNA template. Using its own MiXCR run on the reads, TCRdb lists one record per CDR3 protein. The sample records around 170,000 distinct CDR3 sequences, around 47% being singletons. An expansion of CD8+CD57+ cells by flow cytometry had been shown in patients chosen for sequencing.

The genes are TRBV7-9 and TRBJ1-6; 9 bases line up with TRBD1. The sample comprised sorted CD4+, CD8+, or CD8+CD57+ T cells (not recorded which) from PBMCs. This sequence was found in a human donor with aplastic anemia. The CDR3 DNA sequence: TGTGCCAGCAGCCAGGGACAGGGATCCCGCCGCCTCCACTTT. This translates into CASSQGQGSRRLHF.